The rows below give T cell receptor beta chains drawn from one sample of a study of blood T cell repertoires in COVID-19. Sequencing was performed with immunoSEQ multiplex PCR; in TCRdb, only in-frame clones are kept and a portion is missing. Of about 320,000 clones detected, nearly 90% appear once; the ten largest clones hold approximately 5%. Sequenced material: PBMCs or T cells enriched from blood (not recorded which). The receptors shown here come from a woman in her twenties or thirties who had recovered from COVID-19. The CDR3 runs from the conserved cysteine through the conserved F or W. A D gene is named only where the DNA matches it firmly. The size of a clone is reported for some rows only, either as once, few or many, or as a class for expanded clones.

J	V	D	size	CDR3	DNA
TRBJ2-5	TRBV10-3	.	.	CATQGVILGIETQYF	TGTGCCACCCAGGGCGTAATACTGGGGATAGAGACCCAGTACTTC
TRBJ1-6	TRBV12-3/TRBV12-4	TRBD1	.	CASRGQANSPLHF	TGTGCCAGCAGGGGACAGGCAAATTCACCCCTCCACTTT
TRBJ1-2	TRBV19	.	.	CASSIPQGLYGYTF	TGTGCCAGTAGTATCCCGCAGGGCCTCTATGGCTACACCTTC
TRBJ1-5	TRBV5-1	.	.	CASSLAGHDQPQHF	TGCGCCAGCAGCTTGGCCGGACACGATCAGCCCCAGCATTTT
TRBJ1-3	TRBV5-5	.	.	CASSLGHLAGNTIYF	TGTGCCAGCAGCTTGGGGCACCTCGCCGGAAACACCATATATTTT
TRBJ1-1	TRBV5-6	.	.	CASSFGVAEAFF	TGTGCCAGCAGCTTCGGGGTCGCTGAAGCTTTCTTT
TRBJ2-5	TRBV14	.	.	CASSQGDSGNQETQYF	TGTGCCAGCAGCCAGGGGGATAGCGGAAACCAAGAGACCCAGTACTTC
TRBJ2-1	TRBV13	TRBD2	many	CASSLETSGGANEQFF	TGTGCCAGCAGCTTAGAGACTAGCGGGGGGGCCAATGAGCAGTTCTTC
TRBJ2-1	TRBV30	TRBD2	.	CAWSAVSGGSYNEQFF	TGTGCCTGGAGTGCCGTCAGCGGGGGCTCCTACAATGAGCAGTTCTTC
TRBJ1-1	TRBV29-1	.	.	CSVPGDLNLEAFF	TGCAGCGTTCCAGGGGATCTCAACCTTGAAGCTTTCTTT
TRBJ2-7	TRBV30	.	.	CAWSAQVEFQQYF	TGTGCCTGGAGCGCACAGGTTGAGTTTCAGCAGTACTTC
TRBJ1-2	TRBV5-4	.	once	CASSFPGEGYGYTF	TGTGCCAGCAGCTTCCCAGGGGAAGGGTATGGCTACACCTTC
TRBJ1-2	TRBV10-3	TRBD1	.	CAIRQGTYGYTF	TGTGCCATCAGACAGGGGACCTATGGCTACACCTTC
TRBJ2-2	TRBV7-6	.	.	CASSSQGSRAGELFF	TGTGCCAGCAGCTCCCAGGGCTCCCGGGCCGGGGAGCTGTTTTTT
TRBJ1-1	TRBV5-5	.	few	CASSLGSVNTEAFF	TGTGCCAGCAGCTTGGGTTCAGTGAACACTGAAGCTTTCTTT
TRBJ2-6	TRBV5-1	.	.	CASSWTGSGANVLTF	TGCGCCAGCAGCTGGACTGGCTCTGGGGCCAACGTCCTGACTTTC